The clone carrying this T cell receptor beta chain came up once. The target antigen is unknown. This sample stems from a study of cytomegalovirus exposure and HLA in healthy donors. Here immunoSEQ multiplex PCR was the method, and the copy in TCRdb shows in-frame clones only, minus some. The table shows around 300,000 clones, with about 90% occurring only once. Trimming pared 3 bases from V and 0 bases from J, leaving 15 bases between. CDR3 length: 18 residues. The germline V gene has CDR1 MNHEY and CDR2 SMNVEV (reference sequence). Notes on the study in general: Among TCR sequences, most were rare, though some public TCRs appeared in many donors. Listed as cytomegalovirus-associated were 150 to 200 TCR beta chains.

V usage is TRBV27 and J usage is TRBJ1-6, with D possibly matching TRBD1 (5 bases). The clonotype was recovered from a woman in her thirties in good health and CMV-seropositive. The sequenced material came from PBMCs. The DNA of the CDR3 is TGTGCCAGCAGTTTGTTGGGGGGAAAGAGCTCCTATAATTCACCCCTCCACTTT. The encoded protein is CASSLLGGKSSYNSPLHF.